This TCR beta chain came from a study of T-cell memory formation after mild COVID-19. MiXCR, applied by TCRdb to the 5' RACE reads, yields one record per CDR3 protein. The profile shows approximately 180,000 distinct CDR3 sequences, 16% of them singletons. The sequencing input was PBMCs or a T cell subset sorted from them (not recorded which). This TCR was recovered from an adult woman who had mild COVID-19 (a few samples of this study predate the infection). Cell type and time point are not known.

CDR3 nucleotides: TGCGCCAGCAGCCAAGAGGTCAAGGTTTACTACGAGCAGTACTTC. Protein sequence: CASSQEVKVYYEQYF. The chain couples TRBV4-1 to TRBJ2-7; D gene uncertain. The V and J ends lost 0 bases and 3 bases respectively, with 12 bases between them. Germline CDR1 is MGHRA and CDR2 is YSYEKL. The CDR3 runs to 15 residues.